Sequencing of this T cell receptor beta chain was carried out in a study of cytomegalovirus exposure and HLA in healthy donors. Overall study results and limits: Most CMV-associated TCR beta chains appeared HLA-restricted in a later analysis. As a later analysis revealed, the rate of TCR association differed by HLA locus, with DRB1 most and HLA-C fewest. It was likely that a cluster of highly shared sequence variants was a sequencing artifact.

The V and J ends lost 2 bases and 3 bases respectively, with 12 bases between them. CDR3 length equals 15 residues. In germline, CDR1 is SGHRS, CDR2 YFSETQ. Of note for this clone: Its cognate antigen is unknown.

All donors participated as healthy donors of bone marrow. The PCR employed 60 Vbeta primers together with 13 Jbeta primers. The method was immunoSEQ multiplex PCR; TCRdb's version includes in-frame clones alone and lacks a portion of them. This sample carries roughly 230,000 clones, 80% to 90% of them seen once, and the ten largest clones take 0.2% to 0.25%. The sequence derives from a girl between 2 and 10 years old in good health and CMV-seronegative. This chain joins TRBV5-1 and TRBJ2-1; D is undetermined. The sample was PBMCs. CDR3 amino acids: CASSFLSESYNEQFF. The DNA of the CDR3 is TGCGCCAGCAGCTTCCTCAGCGAGAGCTACAATGAGCAGTTCTTC.